This T cell receptor (beta chain) was profiled in a study of blood T cell repertoires in COVID-19 (dated by TCRdb to 2019 to 2021). About the investigation overall: Samples covering the acute and convalescent phases of COVID-19 were provided by collaborators in the United States, Italy and Spain. Where available, HLA class I and class II types were taken from metadata supplied by the sample provider and were not determined by assay-based typing. The repertoires were released in a freely available public database intended as a resource for research on the immune response to SARS-CoV-2. The prospective study material was composed of cDNA or gDNA derived from T cells, B-cell-depleted T cells, or PBMCs. Deeply sampled blood TCRbeta repertoires from subjects exposed to, actively infected with, or recovered from COVID-19 were included in the dataset. The sample metadata nearly always contained a de-identified subject ID, COVID-19 status, age in years and sex. Samples came from the ongoing ImmuneRACE study (first 160 participants) plus 1,254 subjects from 6 global collaborators. The study at large found these results: The quantity of clinical and demographic metadata differed by source and by participant and was supplied without curation.

TCRbeta CDR3 regions were amplified from genomic DNA using the immunoSEQ Assay, a bias-controlled multiplex PCR. In the original analysis: The number of nucleated cells in each sample was estimated from the amplification of reference gene primers within the assay. To quantify the absolute abundance of each unique TCRbeta CDR3 rearrangement, sequence reads were collapsed and filtered. For each sample, productive Simpson clonality was calculated as the square root of Simpson's diversity index across productive rearrangements. Imported from immuneACCESS, the table was reduced by TCRdb to in-frame sequences with V and J called. These copies leave out some clones; in studies compared against another copy, an unresolved V gene accounts for under half, and the cause of the remainder is not known. The V and J calls and the clone size are those of that table, but D and trimming were determined from the DNA. The sample table holds hundreds of thousands of clones, of which 88% were seen once. In total, the top ten clones hold 6% to 6.5% of the sample.

At one collaborating source in Seattle, patients were enrolled during active infection and were followed longitudinally through the course of disease. Each collaborating institution followed its own protocols to collect whole blood in K2EDTA tubes. For TCRbeta analysis, collaborators shipped samples in one of three forms: frozen whole blood, isolated PBMCs, or DNA extracted from either of those sample types. This clone was detected only a few times. What antigen it recognizes has not been identified. At one boundary the junction diverges from the germline segment, which might be a read error. CDR1 MDHEN and CDR2 SYDVKM are derived from the germline V gene. The CDR3 contains 12 residues, cysteine and phenylalanine counted. Solely the CDR3 DNA is kept, with 36 bases framed from the first base.

Sequenced: peripheral blood. This sequence originates from a woman between 25 and 40 years old with COVID-19, enrolled during active disease. The chain is encoded by TRBV28 joined to TRBJ2-7, and perhaps TRBD1 as D gene, on 5 matching bases. CDR3 protein: CASSLIGQGPDF. The DNA sequence is given as TGTGCCAGCAGTTTGATCGGGCAGGGCCCTGACTTC.